The rows below give T cell receptor beta chains drawn from one sample of a study of spatial heterogeneity in lung cancer. TCRdb passed the 5' RACE reads through MiXCR, listing each CDR3 protein once. The profile shows some 3,400 distinct CDR3 sequences, about a quarter of them singletons. Specimen: normal lung tissue next to the tumor, collected at surgery. The receptors were sampled from a male donor with early-stage non-small cell lung cancer. The CDR3 runs from the conserved cysteine through the conserved F or W. A D gene is named only where the DNA matches it firmly. Clone size is stated in some rows and not others, as once, few, many or a class when expanded.

>TRBV5-4|NA|TRBJ2-7|NA
TGTGCCAGCAGCCCACGTCCGGGCTCGGGGGTATCCTACGAGCAGTACTTC
CASSPRPGSGVSYEQYF
>TRBV6-2/TRBV6-3|medium-sized|TRBJ1-5|NA
TGTGCCAGCAGTTACTCGAGTGGGGAGGATCAGCCCCAGCATTTT
CASSYSSGEDQPQHF
>TRBV5-1|NA|TRBJ1-3|TRBD1
TGCGCCAGCAGCCTGACAGGGCCGATCTCTGGAAACACCATATATTTT
CASSLTGPISGNTIYF
>TRBV12-3/TRBV12-4|medium-sized|TRBJ1-6|NA
TGTGCCAGCAGTTCGGACGGAGAAAATTCACCCCTCCACTTT
CASSSDGENSPLHF
>TRBV20-1|medium-sized|TRBJ1-1|NA
TGCAGTGACGGGACCGTTCAGAACACTGAAGCTTTCTTT
CSDGTVQNTEAFF
>TRBV5-4|NA|TRBJ2-3|NA
TGTGCCAGCAGCTTGGACCGGACACGAGCTAGCACAGATACGCAGTATTTT
CASSLDRTRASTDTQYF
>TRBV7-2|medium-sized|TRBJ2-5|NA
TGTGCCAGCAGTCCAGGGGTTACGGAGACCCAGTACTTC
CASSPGVTETQYF
>TRBV14|NA|TRBJ2-3|NA
TGTGCCAGCAGCCAAGGAGGCGGGACCATCACAGATACGCGGTATTTT
CASSQGGGTITDTRYF
>TRBV12-3/TRBV12-4|medium-sized|TRBJ2-1|TRBD1
TGTGCCAGCAGTCGGACAGGGGAGGTCAATGAGCAGTTCTTC
CASSRTGEVNEQFF
>TRBV20-1|medium-sized|TRBJ1-2|TRBD1
TGCAGTGCTAAAACCCAGGGGGCCTCCGGCTATGGCTACACCTTC
CSAKTQGASGYGYTF
>TRBV24-1|few|TRBJ2-1|TRBD2
TGTGCCACCAGTAAGACTTTAGCGGGCTACAATGAGCAGTTCTTC
CATSKTLAGYNEQFF
>TRBV28|NA|TRBJ1-1|NA
TGTGCCAGCACCCCCAACACGGGGGACACTGAAGCTTTCTTT
CASTPNTGDTEAFF
>TRBV7-9|medium-sized|TRBJ2-5|TRBD2
TGTGCCAGCAGGCCAGTCCTAGCGGAGGACCAAGAGACCCAGTACTTC
CASRPVLAEDQETQYF
>TRBV6-5|few|TRBJ2-1|NA
TGTGCCAGCAGTTACCCAAATGCGGGTGGCTCCTACAATGAGCAGTTCTTC
CASSYPNAGGSYNEQFF
>TRBV12-3/TRBV12-4|NA|TRBJ1-1|NA
TGTGCCAGTCGGACGGCCAGGAACACTGAAGCTTTCTTT
CASRTARNTEAFF
>TRBV5-4|medium-sized|TRBJ1-6|TRBD1
TGTGCCAGCAGCAGCGGACAGGGGGCGACGGGTTCACCCCTCCACTTT
CASSSGQGATGSPLHF
>TRBV20-1|medium-sized|TRBJ1-2|NA
TGCAGTGCTAGGGAGGGGGAGTTCTATGGCTACACCTTC
CSAREGEFYGYTF
>TRBV10-3|many|TRBJ2-2|TRBD1
TGTGCCATCAGCGACGCTCGGACAGGGGACACCGGGGAGCTGTTTTTT
CAISDARTGDTGELFF
>TRBV15|many|TRBJ1-5|TRBD1
TGTGCCACCAGCAGTGACGACAGGGGTGACCAGCCCCAGCATTTT
CATSSDDRGDQPQHF
>TRBV2|medium-sized|TRBJ1-1|NA
TGTGCCAGCAGTGAAATGGGAGTGAACACTGAAGCTTTCTTT
CASSEMGVNTEAFF
>TRBV28|medium-sized|TRBJ2-5|TRBD1
TGTGCCAGCAGTTTCCCTGGGACAGGCTACCAAGAGACCCAGTACTTC
CASSFPGTGYQETQYF
>TRBV7-2|many|TRBJ1-6|NA
TGTGCCAGCAGTCGAGAACCAGGGACATCTCCACCCCTCCACTTT
CASSREPGTSPPLHF
>TRBV28|medium-sized|TRBJ1-1|NA
TGTGCCAGCAGTTTAGGCGGGGGGAGAACTGAAGCTTTCTTT
CASSLGGGRTEAFF
>TRBV14|NA|TRBJ2-7|TRBD1
TGTGCCAGCAGCCGAGGACAGGGACGTTCCTACGAGCAGTACTTC
CASSRGQGRSYEQYF
>TRBV5-1|medium-sized|TRBJ2-4|TRBD2
TGCGCCAGCAGCTTAGGGACTAGCGGAGTGAAAAACATTCAGTACTTC
CASSLGTSGVKNIQYF
>TRBV6-1|medium-sized|TRBJ2-2|TRBD2
TGTGCCAGCAGTGAAGGTCGTGGGGGGAGGGACACCGGGGAGCTGTTTTTT
CASSEGRGGRDTGELFF
>TRBV19|few|TRBJ2-1|NA
TGTGCCAGTAGTGGTAGCCAGGGGGGCCTTTTCAATGAGCAGTTCTTC
CASSGSQGGLFNEQFF
>TRBV3-1|medium-sized|TRBJ1-5|NA
TGTGCCAGCAGCCAGGGGTCTGGCAATCAGCCCCAGCATTTT
CASSQGSGNQPQHF
>TRBV10-3|medium-sized|TRBJ2-3|TRBD2
TGTGCCATCAGAGATCTAGCGGGGGCCACAGATACGCAGTATTTT
CAIRDLAGATDTQYF
>TRBV6-2/TRBV6-3|many|TRBJ2-5|NA
TGTGCCAGCAGCCAGGGTCAGACCCAGTACTTC
CASSQGQTQYF
>TRBV6-2/TRBV6-3|medium-sized|TRBJ2-1|NA
TGTGCCAGCAGTTACCCCCCCGCCAATGAGCAGTTCTTC
CASSYPPANEQFF
>TRBV20-1|NA|TRBJ2-1|TRBD2
TGCAGTGCTAGAGAAGTCGCGGGAGGGTTCAATGAGCAGTTCTTC
CSAREVAGGFNEQFF
>TRBV5-1|medium-sized|TRBJ1-6|NA
TGCGCCAGCAGCCCCCAGGGGCAAAATTCACCCCTCCACTTT
CASSPQGQNSPLHF
>TRBV28|few|TRBJ1-4|NA
TGTGCCAGCAGTTTAGGGGCGCCAGGGTGGTCTGAAAAACTGTTTTTT
CASSLGAPGWSEKLFF
>TRBV5-1|medium-sized|TRBJ2-3|NA
TGCGCCAGCAGCTCCCCCCTGAGGGTGGGGGGTGATACGCAGTATTTT
CASSSPLRVGGDTQYF
>TRBV28|large|TRBJ2-7|TRBD2
TGTGCCAGCCGGACTAGCGGCCGCCACGAGCAGTACTTC
CASRTSGRHEQYF
>TRBV6-5|NA|TRBJ2-2|NA
TGTGCCAGCAGTCCCTGGGTTGGGAAGAACACCGGGGAGCTGTTTTTT
CASSPWVGKNTGELFF
>TRBV5-1|once|TRBJ1-1|NA
TGCGCCAGCAGCTCCCTCGATACGGGTGAAGCTTTCTTT
CASSSLDTGEAFF
>TRBV5-1|medium-sized|TRBJ2-3|NA
TGCGCCAGCAGCCGTCGAGGGGACGGGACAGATACGCAGTATTTT
CASSRRGDGTDTQYF
>TRBV4-1|NA|TRBJ2-7|NA
TGCGCCAGCAGCCATGGACGGAACTACGAGCAGTACTTC
CASSHGRNYEQYF
>TRBV11-1|medium-sized|TRBJ1-1|NA
TGTGCCAGCAGCGCCAGGACAGCTATCGATGAAGCTTTCTTT
CASSARTAIDEAFF
>TRBV25-1|medium-sized|TRBJ1-3|NA
TGTGCCAGCAGTGAACTGGGCAGATCCCGCTCTGGAAACACCATATATTTT
CASSELGRSRSGNTIYF
>TRBV28|medium-sized|TRBJ1-5|NA
TGTGCCAGCAGTTTCGCCAGGAATCAGCCCCAGCATTTT
CASSFARNQPQHF
>TRBV2|NA|TRBJ1-4|NA
TGTGCCAGCAGTCGCGTCCAGGGGTTCACTAATGAAAAACTGTTTTTT
CASSRVQGFTNEKLFF
>TRBV10-3|medium-sized|TRBJ1-1|NA
TGTGCCTTCAGACAGGAGAGAAACACTGAAGCTTTCTTT
CAFRQERNTEAFF
>TRBV19|NA|TRBJ2-5|NA
TGTGCCTCTCGCAGACAAACCGGAGGACAAGAGACCCAGTACTTC
CASRRQTGGQETQYF
>TRBV7-6|medium-sized|TRBJ1-1|NA
TGTGCCAGCAGCCCGTTGACAGTACAAGCTTTCTTT
CASSPLTVQAFF
>TRBV15|once|TRBJ1-1|NA
TGTGCCACCACCGGCGCGATGAACACTGAAGCTTTCTTT
CATTGAMNTEAFF
>TRBV27|many|TRBJ2-7|NA
TGTGCCAGCAGAAGTACCTCCTACGAGCAGTACTTC
CASRSTSYEQYF